This T cell receptor (beta chain) was recovered during a study of long-term antiretroviral therapy in people with HIV. A v3.0 immunoSEQ assay was performed at survey level. What sequencing targeted per sample was 40,000-50,000 T-cell genomes. The data were produced by immunoSEQ multiplex PCR, yet TCRdb's version contains in-frame clones alone and is incomplete. The data show fewer than 35,000 clones, with about 97% seen just once and less than 3% held by the top ten. The sample holds one count of this clone. The sample here was unsorted PBMCs, taken 6.9 years after starting antiretroviral therapy. This TCR was sampled from a man aged 30 to 39 with HIV.

CDR3 loop: CASKRSGEESSYEQYF. CDR3 nucleotide sequence: TGTGCCAGCAAGCGATCAGGGGAGGAAAGCTCCTACGAGCAGTACTTC. The V and J genes are TRBV19 and TRBJ2-7, with D perhaps TRBD1 or TRBD2 (6 bases each). From germline, CDR1 is LNHDA and CDR2 SQIVND (reference sequence). The CDR3 runs to 16 residues. Trimming removed 9 bases from V and 0 bases from J, with 21 bases in between.